This TCR beta chain was profiled in a study of T cell repertoires in cytomegalovirus infection. A single record per CDR3 protein comes from TCRdb applying MiXCR to the reads. This table has around 530,000 distinct CDR3 sequences, about 25% appearing once. The germline V gene encodes CDR1 LNHDA and CDR2 SQIVND (reference sequence). V was pared by 9 bases and J by 6 bases, with 11 bases between. The CDR3 consists of 12 residues. The clonotype originates from a human donor in good health (CMV status not recorded). Some clones in this sample may be carry-over from other donors' samples. The specimen was PBMCs. The chain carries TRBV19 and TRBJ2-2; D call uncertain. This CDR3 reads CASRLVPGELFF. The CDR3 nucleotides read TGTGCCAGCCGTTTGGTCCCCGGGGAGCTGTTTTTT.